Below, 32 T cell receptor beta chains from the same sample are listed, as sequenced in a study of blood T cell repertoires in COVID-19. Clones were read by immunoSEQ multiplex PCR, and TCRdb kept only the in-frame ones, dropping some. Altogether more than 250,000 clones are present, roughly 87% being singletons, with the ten largest covering approximately 5.3%. Sequenced sample: PBMCs or T cells enriched from blood (not recorded which). These receptors all come from a woman aged 25 to 39 who had recovered from COVID-19.

CDR3 nucleotides: TGTGCCAGTAGTTCCGGGACAGGGTGGACTGAAGCTTTCTTT. It encodes CASSSGTGWTEAFF. V is TRBV19 and J is TRBJ1-1, with TRBD1 matching 9 bases. This CDR3 is 14 amino acids long. Trimming removed 5 bases from V and 5 bases from J; junction bases left unmatched: 6. Germline values: CDR1 LNHDA, CDR2 SQIVND (reference sequence).

V gene TRBV10-1 combines with J gene TRBJ1-2; D is perhaps TRBD1 (5 bases). The V and J ends lost 4 bases and 7 bases respectively, with 7 bases between them. In germline, CDR1 is WNHNN, CDR2 SYGVQD (reference sequence). This CDR3 has 11 amino acids. The CDR3 nucleotides are TGCGCCAGCAGTGTGGGGGGTGGCTACACCTTC. It specifies CASSVGGGYTF.

The rearrangement uses TRBV6-1 and TRBJ1-2; TRBD1 might be the D (5 bases). This CDR3 is 13 amino acids long. Germline CDR1 and CDR2: MNHNS and SASEGT. The V end was cut by 3 bases, the J end by 7 bases, with 12 bases between. The CDR3 DNA reads as TGTGCCAGCAGTGAGCAGCCAGGGTCTGGCTACACCTTC. Its protein is CASSEQPGSGYTF.

This chain uses TRBV20-1 with TRBJ2-1, with 7 bases matching TRBD2. The V segment lost 3 bases and the J segment 10 bases; nucleotides outside the gene matches: 15. Germline V CDR1 and CDR2: DFQATT, SNEGSKA (reference sequence). The CDR3 is made up of 15 amino acids. As DNA, the CDR3 is TGCAGTGCTAGTGGAAATAGGCGGGGGAGGACGGAGCAGTTCTTC. Residues: CSASGNRRGRTEQFF.

The rearrangement joins TRBV13 to TRBJ1-5; D is possibly TRBD1 (6 bases). Germline CDR1 and CDR2: PRHDT and FYEKMQ (reference sequence). V lost 5 bases and J 5 bases, leaving 10 bases between the germline ends. This CDR3 has 13 residues. The CDR3 nucleotides are TGTGCCAGCAGCCAGACAGGTTATCAGCCCCAGCATTTT. Amino acid sequence: CASSQTGYQPQHF.

The chain couples TRBV14 to TRBJ2-7; no clear D. Deletions cut 3 bases from V and 2 bases from J, with 11 bases between. CDR3 length: 14 residues. Germline V gene sequence: CDR1 SGHDN, CDR2 FVKESK. The CDR3 DNA is TGTGCCAGCAGCCACCTTACAACCACCTACGAGCAGTACTTC. Protein: CASSHLTTTYEQYF.

This clone was recorded many times. The V and J genes are TRBV6-2 or TRBV6-3 and TRBJ1-1; D uncertain. V shed 6 bases and J shed 4 bases, with 15 bases lying between them. The CDR3 runs to 14 residues. The germline gives CDR1 MNHEY, CDR2 SVGEGT. The CDR3 DNA follows: TGTGCCAGCAGCCCCGTTCCGAGGAGCACTGAAGCTTTCTTT. Encoded protein: CASSPVPRSTEAFF.

V is TRBV6-5 and J is TRBJ2-7; TRBD2 might be the D (7 bases). The CDR3 extends over 14 amino acids. The germline V gene has CDR1 MNHEY and CDR2 SVGAGI. Between the trimmed V and J ends, which lost 2 bases and 7 bases, there was a span of 15 bases. The CDR3 DNA follows: TGTGCCAGCAGTTACGTCGGGGGGCCGCGGGAGCAGTACTTC. Translation gives CASSYVGGPREQYF.

V and J are TRBV5-4 and TRBJ2-7, with TRBD1 identical over 8 bases. V lost 2 bases to trimming and J lost 4 bases; unmatched junction nucleotides: 8. The CDR3 runs to 15 residues. The V gene's germline CDR1 is SGHNT and CDR2 YYREEE (reference sequence). The DNA of the CDR3 is TGTGCCAGCAGCTTTTCCGGGACAGGATTGTACGAGCAGTACTTC. Amino acids: CASSFSGTGLYEQYF.

As DNA, the CDR3 is TGTGCCAGCTCACCGGGAGCTGAAGCTTTCTTT. Its translation is CASSPGAEAFF. The gene calls are TRBV18 and TRBJ1-1; the D is unclear. V lost 3 bases and J 6 bases, leaving 5 bases between the germline ends. The germline gives CDR1 KGHSH, CDR2 LQKENI. This CDR3 is built from 11 residues. Using reference TRBV18 and TRBJ1-1 for the parts outside the CDR3, the full variable domain is NAGVMQNPRHLVRRRGQEARLRCSPMKGHSHVYWYRQLPEEGLKFMVYLQKENIIDESGMPKERFSAEFPKEGPSILRIQQVVRGDSAAYFCASSPGAEAFFGQGTRLTVV.

The V and J genes are TRBV12-3 or TRBV12-4 and TRBJ1-1; no clear D gene. The CDR3 loop spans 13 amino acids. The V and J ends lost 2 bases and 4 bases respectively, with 8 bases between them. CDR3 residues: CASSLPLGTEAFF. The DNA of the CDR3 is TGTGCCAGCAGTTTACCCCTAGGCACTGAAGCTTTCTTT.

This chain joins TRBV19 and TRBJ1-4; TRBD1 might be the D (5 bases). Germline CDR1 reads LNHDA; CDR2 reads SQIVND (reference sequence). The CDR3 consists of 14 residues. V lost 2 bases and J lost 4, with 8 bases in between. CDR3 nucleotides: TGTGCCAGTAGTATACCACAGGTTAATGAAAAACTGTTTTTT. Residues: CASSIPQVNEKLFF.

V and J are TRBV27 and TRBJ2-3; 7 bases agree with TRBD1. This CDR3 is built from 13 residues. Germline V gene data show CDR1 as MNHEY and CDR2 as SMNVEV (reference sequence). V shed 6 bases and J 2 bases; nucleotides not matched to a gene: 2. In DNA form, the CDR3 reads TGTGCCAGCAGGACAGGGTACACAGATACGCAGTATTTT. Translation gives CASRTGYTDTQYF.

The chain uses TRBV6-6 and TRBJ2-3, with 11 bases fitting TRBD1. CDR3 size: 18 residues. Germline CDR1 MNHNY, CDR2 SVGAGI (reference sequence). With 5 bases clipped from V and 0 bases from J, the junction kept 10 bases outside the gene matches. The CDR3 sequence is CASSHAGTGGGSTDTQYF. CDR3 sequence (DNA): TGTGCCAGCAGTCACGCTGGGACAGGGGGGGGGAGCACAGATACGCAGTATTTT.

The rearrangement uses TRBV6-5 and TRBJ1-2, with 7 bases that match TRBD1. Germline assignment: CDR1 MNHEY and CDR2 SVGAGI. The length of the CDR3 is 12 residues. Germline trimming cut 5 bases from V and 6 bases from J; bases unmatched to any gene: 3. The chain's CDR3 is CASSITGDGYTF. DNA for the CDR3: TGTGCCAGCAGTATCACAGGGGATGGCTACACCTTC.

The chain has TRBV7-9 and TRBJ2-5; D is undetermined. The CDR3 is 15 amino acids. Per the germline V gene, CDR1 is SEHNR and CDR2 is FQNEAQ (reference sequence). The ends were cut back, 5 bases at V and 1 base at J, with 14 bases in the middle. The CDR3 DNA sequence: TGTGCCAGCAGCCTAATCCCTACCATCCAAGAGACCCAGTACTTC. It translates to CASSLIPTIQETQYF.

The chain carries TRBV5-1 and TRBJ2-3, with D maybe TRBD2 (5 bases). The CDR3 covers 16 residues. Trimming took off 0 bases at V and 0 bases at J, with 11 bases between the two ends. From germline, CDR1 is SGHRS and CDR2 YFSETQ. The CDR3, as DNA: TGCGCCAGCAGCTTGGGCCTGGGAGAAAGCACAGATACGCAGTATTTT. This sequence encodes CASSLGLGESTDTQYF.

The gene calls are TRBV2 and TRBJ1-2; a possible D gene is TRBD1 (5 bases). CDR1 and CDR2 (germline): SNHLY, FYNNEI. V shed 6 bases and J shed 8 bases, with 22 bases lying between them. The CDR3 sequence is 15 residues long. The CDR3, as DNA: TGTGCCAGCAGCGAGACTGCGGGGACCGCGTACGGCTACACCTTC. Its protein product is CASSETAGTAYGYTF.

The chain links TRBV5-1 to TRBJ1-1, with D possibly being TRBD1 (6 bases). Germline V lookup: CDR1 SGHRS, CDR2 YFSETQ. The CDR3 extends over 16 amino acids. V was shortened by 5 bases and J by 3 bases, with 20 bases between the two germline ends. The CDR3 region has the DNA TGCGCCAGCAGTCTGGGACACCACCGAGGGGACACTGAAGCTTTCTTT. Translation gives CASSLGHHRGDTEAFF.

The CDR3 protein is CASREQRPGGATQYF. Written as DNA, the CDR3 is TGTGCCAGCAGAGAGCAGCGCCCCGGGGGGGCTACGCAGTATTTT. The rearrangement uses TRBV27 and TRBJ2-3; the match to TRBD2 covers 8 bases. The CDR3 has 15 residues. CDR1 MNHEY and CDR2 SMNVEV come from the germline V gene (reference sequence). V was clipped by 6 bases and J by 8 bases; unmatched bases: 13.

The chain recombines TRBV12-3 or TRBV12-4 with TRBJ1-1, with a possible D match to TRBD1 (5 bases). This CDR3 spans 13 amino acids. Deletions cut 4 bases from V and 11 bases from J, with 17 bases between. This CDR3 reads CASSSGGKSGAFF. DNA for the CDR3: TGTGCCAGCAGTTCGGGGGGAAAAAGTGGGGCTTTCTTT.

Of note for this clone: Other nucleotide sequences from this sample produce the same CDR3. The rearrangement links TRBV7-2 to TRBJ2-7, with no clear D. Germline V lookup: CDR1 SGHTA, CDR2 FQGNSA. V lost 6 bases and J lost 2, with 5 bases in between. The CDR3 spans 11 residues. The CDR3 loop reads CASSPAYEQYF. Here the CDR3 DNA reads TGTGCCAGCAGTCCTGCCTACGAGCAGTACTTC.

The rearrangement uses TRBV5-5 and TRBJ2-1; possible D gene TRBD1, 6 bases. Germline V gives CDR1 SGHKS, CDR2 YYEKEE (reference sequence). V lost 5 bases and J lost 0, with 18 bases in between. The CDR3 has 17 residues. CDR3: CASSRQGPTDSYNEQFF. The CDR3 DNA sequence: TGTGCCAGCAGTCGGCAGGGGCCAACTGACTCCTACAATGAGCAGTTCTTC.

The genes are TRBV5-1 and TRBJ1-2; D is perhaps TRBD1 (6 bases). Trimming removed 4 bases at V and 4 bases at J, with 14 bases between. Germline CDR1 SGHRS, CDR2 YFSETQ. This CDR3 is built from 14 residues. The CDR3 bases are TGCGCCAGCAGCGTCACAGGGTTTGGCTATGGCTACACCTTC. Translated: CASSVTGFGYGYTF.

This clone was found a few times. This chain joins TRBV7-3 and TRBJ1-3, with 7 bases fitting TRBD1. The ends lost 5 bases at V and 4 bases at J; junction bases unmatched: 8. The CDR3 sequence is 15 residues long. The germline CDR1 and CDR2 sequences are SGHTA and FQGTGA. Written as DNA, the CDR3 is TGTGCCAGCAGCCCCCCCAGGGGGTCAGGAAACACCATATATTTT. Translated: CASSPPRGSGNTIYF. Full variable domain (remainder filled in from reference TRBV7-3 and TRBJ1-3): GAGVSQTPSNKVTEKGKYVELRCDPISGHTALYWYRQSLGQGPEFLIYFQGTGAADDSGLPNDRFFAVRPEGSVSTLKIQRTERGDSAVYLCASSPPRGSGNTIYFGEGSWLTVV.

This clone was observed a few times. The chain carries TRBV5-6 and TRBJ1-2; 7 bases match TRBD1. This CDR3 contains 13 residues. Germline V gene lookup returns CDR1 SGHDT and CDR2 YYEEEE. Trimming removed 4 bases from V and 3 bases from J; junction bases left unmatched: 3. CDR3 sequence (DNA): TGTGCCAGCAGCATTGGACAGGACTATGGCTACACCTTC. Translated: CASSIGQDYGYTF. Complete variable domain (other parts from reference TRBV5-6 and TRBJ1-2): DAGVTQSPTHLIKTRGQQVTLRCSPKSGHDTVSWYQQALGQGPQFIFQYYEEEERQRGNFPDRFSGHQFPNYSSELNVNALLLGDSALYLCASSIGQDYGYTFGSGTRLTVV.

The rearrangement links TRBV11-2 to TRBJ1-4; maybe TRBD1 (5 bases). Trimming left V 5 bases short and J 0 bases short, with 13 bases between. The CDR3 extends over 16 amino acids. The V gene's germline CDR1 is SGHAT and CDR2 FQNNGV. In nucleotides, the CDR3 is TGTGCCAGCAGCCCAAGGGGCCCGGCAACTAATGAAAAACTGTTTTTT. This translates into CASSPRGPATNEKLFF.

J is TRBJ1-3 and V is TRBV11-2; the D gene is possibly TRBD1 (6 bases). CDR3 length: 16 amino acids. Germline-derived CDR1 and CDR2 are SGHAT and FQNNGV. Between the trimmed V and J ends, which lost 1 base and 3 bases, there was a span of 13 bases. Written as DNA, the CDR3 is TGTGCCAGCAGCTTAGGGACGAGGGGGATTGGAAACACCATATATTTT. This translates into CASSLGTRGIGNTIYF. The whole variable domain, remainder taken from reference TRBV11-2 and TRBJ1-3, is EAGVAQSPRYKIIEKRQSVAFWCNPISGHATLYWYQQILGQGPKLLIQFQNNGVVDDSQLPKDRFSAERLKGVDSTLKIQPAKLEDSAVYLCASSLGTRGIGNTIYFGEGSWLTVV.

This clone is a singleton in its sample. The chain couples TRBV5-1 to TRBJ2-7; 8 bases align to TRBD2. V lost 4 bases, J lost 1 base, and 10 bases stayed unmatched. There are 16 residues in the CDR3. From germline, CDR1 is SGHRS and CDR2 YFSETQ. The CDR3 coding sequence is TGCGCCAGCAGCCCGGGGGGGCGCAGCGGTTCCTACGAGCAGTACTTC. Amino acid sequence: CASSPGGRSGSYEQYF.

The chain couples TRBV18 to TRBJ1-4, with D possibly matching TRBD1 (5 bases). The CDR3 extends over 15 amino acids. Germline CDR1 is KGHSH and CDR2 is LQKENI. Trimming removed 6 bases at V and 3 bases at J, with 14 bases between. The CDR3 DNA sequence: TGTGCCAGCTCCCCTGTGGGGGAGGCTAATGAAAAACTGTTTTTT. Protein: CASSPVGEANEKLFF.

The rearrangement links TRBV6-5 to TRBJ1-2; possibly TRBD1 for D (6 bases). Trimming removed 6 bases at V and 2 bases at J, with 16 bases between. The CDR3 totals 15 residues. Germline V lookup: CDR1 MNHEY, CDR2 SVGAGI. The CDR3 sequence: CASSHTDSLNYGYTF. The CDR3 bases are TGTGCCAGCAGCCATACGGACAGCCTAAACTATGGCTACACCTTC.

The V gene is TRBV24-1, the J gene TRBJ2-2; D possibly corresponds to TRBD1 (6 bases). The CDR3 spans 14 residues. Germline loops: CDR1 KGHDR, CDR2 SFDVKD. Trimming removed 7 bases from V and 6 bases from J, with 14 bases in between. The CDR3 nucleotides are TGTGCCACCAGGGACAGCCGGGGACCCGGGGAGCTGTTTTTT. Its translation is CATRDSRGPGELFF.